This T cell receptor beta chain is from a study of blood T cell repertoires in COVID-19. Study as a whole: In each case, the material was cDNA or gDNA derived from T cells, B-cell-depleted T cells, or PBMCs.

The authors' processing: From reference gene primer amplification, estimates of nucleated cell counts were derived. Libraries were prepared by immunoSEQ multiplex PCR; TCRdb keeps only in-frame clonotypes and omits some of them. V, J and clone size derive from that table, while D and trimming were established from the DNA sequence. The top ten clones hold almost 2% of a sample with 470,000 or so clones, 87% of them seen once. Participants, roughly 18 to 90 years old, spanned around 26 US areas. Cohorts were assigned according to the clinical history that participants reported. Trimming removed 1 base at V and 11 bases at J, with 3 bases between. Germline lookup yields CDR1 MNHNS and CDR2 SASEGT. The CDR3 totals 10 residues.

Input material: PBMCs or T cells enriched from blood (not recorded which). The TCR sequence derives from a woman between 18 and 30 years old with acute COVID-19. The rearrangement links TRBV6-1 to TRBJ1-5; no reliable D call. The CDR3 DNA reads as TGTGCCAGCAGTGAAGTAGCCCAGCATTTT. Amino acid sequence: CASSEVAQHF.